This TCR beta chain was recovered during a study of a mutant IDH1 vaccine in newly diagnosed glioma (dated by TCRdb to about 2021). About the study as a whole: Vaccination began 4-6 weeks after radiotherapy alone, or alongside temozolomide cycles in the chemotherapy-containing groups. Longitudinal TCRB deep sequencing was performed for 25 to 30 treated patients wherever samples were available for exploratory analyses. Of the approximately 29 treated patients, roughly 60% were male and 37.5% were female, and a mean age of approximately 40 years was recorded. Peripheral blood samples were drawn at six visits, namely V03 (baseline), V05, V07, V10, V12 and V13. Before enrollment, most patients had been given radiochemotherapy with temozolomide as standard therapy, while the rest had received either radiotherapy alone or temozolomide alone. Visit V12 was the week-35 safety follow-up and visit V13 was the week-47 end of study.

The time point tag for this specimen amounts to: week 35, safety follow-up. A 20-mer mutant IDH1 peptide at 300 micrograms in Montanide made up each vaccine dose, which was injected subcutaneously together with topical imiquimod. Patients were given eight vaccinations, in weeks 1, 3, 5, 7, 11, 15, 19 and 23, which matched visits V03 through V10. Donors had newly diagnosed WHO grade 3 or 4 IDH1-mutant astrocytomas with loss of nuclear ATRX. The samples were drawn from NOA16, a multicentre, single-arm, open-label phase I trial in Germany that tested a mutant IDH1 peptide vaccine in humans for the first time. Genomic DNA for TCRB sequencing was isolated from EDTA blood with the DNeasy Blood and Tissue Kit. The investigation overall reported the following: PBMC samples for TCRB deep sequencing were selected based on availability. No apparent relationship was observed between pseudoprogression and alterations in the top peripheral T cell clonotypes detected by TCRB sequencing. According to the authors, sample limitations meant that analyses of patient blood samples could not be reproduced. Immune responses induced by the vaccine were seen in around 94% of patients across multiple MHC alleles.

This clone appeared once. It has no known antigen specificity. One base away there is no much larger clone; base qualities are not given. The library was made by the immunoSEQ multiplex PCR assay. The hsTCRB Kit was used according to the manufacturer's protocol to amplify rearranged TCR beta chain sequences. TCRB libraries were sequenced on an Illumina MiSeq. On the study's bioinformatics: The proprietary platform of the kit vendor was used for demultiplexing, trimming and gene mapping. TCRdb provides this immuneACCESS table in a form limited to in-frame rearrangements. Some clones are lacking; in checked studies, under half of them reflect an unresolved V gene, and why the rest are absent is not known. The D gene and trimming were derived from the DNA, and the V and J assignments and clone size from that table. This sample lists some 30,000 clones; roughly three quarters were detected once. The top ten clones comprise roughly 12% of the sample.

This specimen was PBMCs, taken from a glioma patient whose treatment included an IDH1 peptide vaccine. This clonotype was obtained from a woman in her forties with glioma.

The bases read TGTGCCGCCGGGGAGAGGGCAACTAATGAAAAACTGTTTTTT. Translated, this gives CAAGERATNEKLFF. The chain is made from TRBV10-3 and TRBJ1-4; confidence is insufficient to name the D gene. Per the germline V gene, ENHRY is the CDR1 and SYGVKD is the CDR2. V is reduced by 11 bases and J by 0 bases, leaving a spacing of 13 bases between them. Counted from cysteine to phenylalanine, this CDR3 has 14 amino acids. Only CDR3 DNA is held: 42 bases, read in frame from base 1.